Sequencing of this T cell receptor beta chain was carried out in a study of cytomegalovirus exposure and HLA in healthy donors. The study, taken as a whole, reports: Follow-up analysis later connected one missense variant in DCLRE1C with trimming of TCR beta V- and J-genes.

60 Vbeta and 13 Jbeta primers were used in PCR. Some clones are missing from TCRdb's copy, which holds only in-frame ones; the method was immunoSEQ multiplex PCR. The table records about 160,000 clones, over 70% of them present only once. With respect to this clone: The antigen is unknown.

The CDR3 runs 13 residues. Germline CDR1 and CDR2: KGHSH and LQKENI. Trimming cost V 6 bases and J 1 base, with 9 bases left between them. This TCR derives from a woman between 18 and 29 years old in good health and CMV-seronegative. The chain carries TRBV18 and TRBJ1-1; D might be TRBD1 (5 bases). The sequenced material came from PBMCs. The CDR3 sequence is CASSTTENTEAFF. The CDR3 nucleotides read TGTGCCAGCTCCACGACAGAGAACACTGAAGCTTTCTTT.